The 15 T cell receptor beta chains presented below share a single source sample, sequenced in a study of OX40 agonist ivuxolimab in advanced cancers. Libraries were prepared by immunoSEQ multiplex PCR; TCRdb keeps only in-frame clonotypes and omits some of them. Seen here are roughly 76,000 clones, around 85% observed once, and the top ten hold around 5.5%. The sequences come from CD4+ or CD8+ T cells sorted from blood, collected in a trial of the OX40 agonist ivuxolimab. The receptors here all came from an adult with an advanced solid tumor such as melanoma, head and neck, liver or kidney cancer.

This chain uses TRBV7-2 with TRBJ2-3; D is unresolved. From germline, CDR1 is SGHTA and CDR2 FQGNSA. The CDR3 sequence is 12 residues long. V gave up 7 bases and J gave up 4 bases, with 9 bases separating them. CDR3 sequence reads: CASTPAPDTQYF. DNA of the CDR3: TGTGCCAGCACTCCCGCACCAGATACGCAGTATTTT.

This clone was counted between two and nine times. V is TRBV9 and J is TRBJ2-1, with D possibly called TRBD1 or TRBD2 (5 bases each). The CDR3 totals 15 residues. Trimming shortened V by 0 bases and J by 5 bases, and 12 bases separated the two germline ends. Germline CDR1 and CDR2: SGDLS and YYNGEE. CDR3 protein: CASSVVGAPDNEQFF. CDR3 bases: TGTGCCAGCAGCGTAGTCGGGGCGCCCGACAATGAGCAGTTCTTC.

This chain links TRBV4-1 with TRBJ1-5; tentative D call: TRBD1 (5 bases). In germline, CDR1 is MGHRA, CDR2 YSYEKL. The length of the CDR3 is 19 residues. V lost 0 bases and J 0 bases, leaving 18 bases between the germline ends. Written as DNA, the CDR3 is TGCGCCAGCAGCCAAGATGGGGGAGCAGGCCTAGATAGCAATCAGCCCCAGCATTTT. Its translation: CASSQDGGAGLDSNQPQHF.

There are a few counts of this clone. The chain uses TRBV7-9 and TRBJ2-2; TRBD2 matches 8 bases. The germline V gene has CDR1 SEHNR and CDR2 FQNEAQ (reference sequence). This CDR3 spans 16 amino acids. V was pared by 5 bases and J by 2 bases, with 7 bases of the junction left unmatched. Here the CDR3 DNA reads TGTGCCAGCAGCGGACGACTAGCGTCCAACACCGGGGAGCTGTTTTTT. It yields the protein CASSGRLASNTGELFF.

This clone was counted a few times. This chain's CDR3 is CASSFISSEQFF. DNA for the CDR3: TGTGCCAGCAGTTTTATAAGTTCTGAGCAGTTCTTC. This chain joins TRBV27 and TRBJ2-1; no clear D gene. The CDR3 spans 12 residues. V gave up 3 bases and J gave up 9 bases, with 9 bases separating them. Germline V gene data show CDR1 as MNHEY and CDR2 as SMNVEV (reference sequence).

The J gene is TRBJ1-4, the V gene TRBV9; 9 positions match TRBD1. The V segment lost 4 bases and the J segment 0 bases; nucleotides outside the gene matches: 13. In germline, CDR1 is SGDLS, CDR2 YYNGEE. This CDR3 is 19 amino acids long. DNA of the CDR3: TGTGCCAGCAGCTCAAGGGCCCCGGGACAGGGTTCAACTAATGAAAAACTGTTTTTT. This translates into CASSSRAPGQGSTNEKLFF.

The chain recombines TRBV5-6 with TRBJ2-7; D is unclear. This CDR3 has 16 amino acids. Trimming stripped 0 bases from V and 2 bases from J, with 15 bases between. Germline-derived CDR1 and CDR2 are SGHDT and YYEEEE. In nucleotides, the CDR3 is TGTGCCAGCAGCTTGGCTGGACCGCGCACCACCTACGAGCAGTACTTC. Encoded protein: CASSLAGPRTTYEQYF.

This rearrangement joins TRBV2 to TRBJ2-3; tentative D call: TRBD1 (7 bases). The CDR3 covers 11 residues. Germline loops: CDR1 SNHLY, CDR2 FYNNEI. The V and J ends lost 8 bases and 9 bases respectively, with 12 bases between them. CDR3 sequence (DNA): TGTGCCAGCCACCAGGGGGGAACGCAGTATTTT. It encodes CASHQGGTQYF.

The chain links TRBV7-6 to TRBJ1-1, with 8 bases fitting TRBD1. The CDR3 length is 16 residues. CDR1 SGHVS and CDR2 FNYEAQ come from the germline V gene. Trimming removed 3 bases from V and 1 base from J; junction bases left unmatched: 7. The CDR3 protein is CASSFPKTGGNTEAFF. In DNA form, the CDR3 reads TGTGCCAGCAGCTTCCCGAAAACAGGGGGGAACACTGAAGCTTTCTTT.

This clone was detected a few times. This chain connects TRBV5-6 to TRBJ1-6; D unclear. The V end lost 0 bases, the J end lost 10 bases, and 14 bases lay between the germline ends. CDR3 length equals 15 residues. Germline V gives CDR1 SGHDT, CDR2 YYEEEE. The CDR3 loop reads CASSLATGMSSPLHF. CDR3 coding DNA: TGTGCCAGCAGCTTGGCTACGGGGATGAGCTCACCCCTCCACTTT.

The chain employs TRBV9 and TRBJ2-3, with 10 nucleotides matching TRBD2. J lost 1 base, V lost 4 bases, and 12 bases had no gene match. Germline assignment: CDR1 SGDLS and CDR2 YYNGEE. The CDR3 totals 18 residues. This CDR3 reads CASSRGRAGGPRTDTQYF. CDR3 sequence (DNA): TGTGCCAGCAGCCGTGGCCGAGCGGGAGGGCCCCGCACAGATACGCAGTATTTT.

The V gene is TRBV9, the J gene TRBJ2-7; D not resolved. Trimming stripped 0 bases from V and 1 base from J, with 11 bases between. The CDR3 runs to 15 residues. CDR1 is SGDLS and CDR2 is YYNGEE in the germline V gene. The CDR3 protein is CASSVGPGESYEQYF. CDR3 bases: TGTGCCAGCAGCGTAGGGCCAGGCGAATCCTACGAGCAGTACTTC.

The rearrangement joins TRBV5-4 to TRBJ1-1; D unclear. Germline V gene lookup returns CDR1 SGHNT and CDR2 YYREEE (reference sequence). Trimming stripped 4 bases from V and 0 bases from J, with 13 bases between. The CDR3 has 15 amino acids. The CDR3 coding sequence is TGTGCCAGCAGCCCACTGGCACAGTTGAACACTGAAGCTTTCTTT. Translating it yields CASSPLAQLNTEAFF.

The J gene is TRBJ2-7, the V gene TRBV21-1. TRBV21-1 is noted as a pseudogene. The CDR3 is made up of 12 amino acids. CDR3 in DNA: TGTGCCAGCAGCGGGACGGCCTACGAGCAGTACTTC. Translation gives CASSGTAYEQYF.

V gene TRBV18 combines with J gene TRBJ2-7; D tentatively fits TRBD1 or TRBD2 (6 bases each). Per the germline V gene, CDR1 is KGHSH and CDR2 is LQKENI. CDR3 length equals 15 residues. Trimming took 3 bases from V and 3 from J, leaving 15 bases between them. The CDR3 bases are TGTGCCAGCTCACCCCCGGGGGCAGGGTACTACGAGCAGTACTTC. Amino acid sequence: CASSPPGAGYYEQYF.